This T cell receptor beta chain emerged from a study of T cell changes during pregnancy in multiple sclerosis. Sequenced by immunoSEQ multiplex PCR; TCRdb stores in-frame clones only, minus some. The repertoire includes over 45,000 clones, 88% of them detected once, and 0.95% to 1.5% sits in the top ten. Trimming removed 0 bases at V and 10 bases at J, with 12 bases between. This CDR3 region has 14 residues. CDR1 is SGHTA and CDR2 is FQGTGA in the germline V gene. The receptor comes from a female donor with multiple sclerosis, enrolled in a pregnancy study. Sequencing was performed on CD4+ T cells from peripheral blood mononuclear cells, taken in the second trimester of pregnancy. The chain employs TRBV7-3 and TRBJ2-2, with no clear D. The CDR3 reads CASSLTVRSQELFF. The CDR3 DNA reads TGTGCCAGCAGCTTAACCGTTCGGAGCCAGGAGCTGTTTTTT.